The source of this TCR beta chain is a study of T cells in Graves' hyperthyroidism and ophthalmopathy. Notes on the study in general: The blood repertoire included most of the expanded thyroid clonotypes above 0.001. Ophthalmopathy got predicted by the model a median approximately six months before its onset.

From RNA transcripts, TCR beta CDR3 regions were amplified. The TCR CDR3 first-round RT-PCR relied on the HTBI primer set. MiXCR was run by TCRdb on the multiplex PCR reads, yielding one entry per CDR3 protein. The sample holds about 400,000 distinct CDR3 sequences; 11% to 15% are singletons and the top ten take 25% to 30%. Each ophthalmopathy patient scored at least 3 on the Clinical Activity Score and at least 4 on NOSPECS grade, with duration under 3 months. As for this clonotype: Its antigen remains unknown.

Material: blood. The sequence derives from a man aged 50 or older with Graves' ophthalmopathy.

The DNA for the CDR3 is TGCAGCGTTGAGGCACAGGGGGGAACCTACGAGCAGTACTTC. This codes for CSVEAQGGTYEQYF. The gene calls are TRBV29-1 and TRBJ2-7; 8 bases match TRBD1. Germline-derived CDR1 and CDR2 are SQVTM and ANQGSEA. The CDR3 is 14 amino acids. J lost 2 bases, V lost 3 bases, and 6 bases had no gene match.